These 27 T cell receptor beta chains originate from one sample sequenced in a study of cytomegalovirus exposure and HLA in healthy donors. Primers included in the PCR were 60 Vbeta and 13 Jbeta primers. The assay was immunoSEQ multiplex PCR, and TCRdb's table has in-frame clones only and misses some. The table lists 150,000 to 200,000 clones, around nine tenths of them singletons. The sample consisted of PBMCs. The receptor source for this set is a woman younger than 35 in good health and CMV-seronegative.

The CDR3 sequence: CASSIATGSNNEQFF. The CDR3 coding sequence is TGTGCCAGTAGTATAGCTACAGGGTCCAACAATGAGCAGTTCTTC. The V gene is TRBV19, the J gene TRBJ2-1; tentatively, D is TRBD1 (6 bases). Trimming pared 1 base from V and 5 bases from J, leaving 12 bases between. CDR1 LNHDA and CDR2 SQIVND come from the germline V gene (reference sequence). This CDR3 has 15 residues.

V usage is TRBV5-1 and J usage is TRBJ2-1, with 14 bases aligning to TRBD2. The ends lost 6 bases at V and 10 bases at J; junction bases unmatched: 9. Germline CDR1 SGHRS, CDR2 YFSETQ. The CDR3 consists of 15 residues. In nucleotides, the CDR3 is TGCGCCAGCAAAATTCGGACTAGCGGGGGGCCGGAGCAGTTCTTC. Encoded protein: CASKIRTSGGPEQFF.

The chain is built from TRBV11-3 and TRBJ2-5; possibly TRBD2 for D (5 bases). The CDR3 loop spans 18 amino acids. Trimming took off 5 bases at V and 5 bases at J, with 27 bases between the two ends. The germline gives CDR1 SGHNT, CDR2 YENEEA. Here the CDR3 DNA reads TGTGCCAGCAGCCCTGGAACCGTCGCTAGAGGGCCTGGGGAGACCCAGTACTTC. Protein sequence: CASSPGTVARGPGETQYF.

The V and J genes are TRBV4-1 and TRBJ2-3; D might be TRBD1 (7 bases). This CDR3 contains 17 residues. CDR1 and CDR2 (germline): MGHRA, YSYEKL. The V end lost 4 bases, the J end lost 2 bases, and 19 bases lay between the germline ends. CDR3 in amino acids: CASSRREPGTATDTQYF. The CDR3 nucleotides read TGCGCCAGCAGCCGGAGGGAGCCCGGGACAGCCACAGATACGCAGTATTTT.

This chain connects TRBV10-3 to TRBJ2-1; tentatively, D is TRBD2 (6 bases). The CDR3 is 13 residues long. The germline V gene encodes CDR1 ENHRY and CDR2 SYGVKD. Trimming stripped 10 bases from V and 5 bases from J, with 15 bases between. In DNA form, the CDR3 reads TGTGCCAGCACGGCGGGACCCCACAATGAGCAGTTCTTC. Its protein product is CASTAGPHNEQFF.

This chain links TRBV18 with TRBJ1-5; 12 bases are shared with TRBD1. Germline CDR1 and CDR2: KGHSH and LQKENI. Trimming removed 6 bases from V and 4 bases from J; junction bases left unmatched: 7. The CDR3 is 16 amino acids. CDR3 residues: CASSGQGARGNQPQHF. CDR3 DNA: TGTGCCAGCTCGGGACAGGGGGCTCGGGGGAATCAGCCCCAGCATTTT.

The chain has TRBV7-9 and TRBJ2-1, with 14 nucleotides matching TRBD2. V lost 7 bases to trimming and J lost 9 bases; unmatched junction nucleotides: 8. Germline CDR1 SEHNR, CDR2 FQNEAQ (reference sequence). This CDR3 is 15 amino acids long. CDR3 bases: TGTGCCAGCACACCGACTAGCGGGAGGGCCGGTGAGCAGTTCTTC. Amino acid sequence: CASTPTSGRAGEQFF. Together with reference TRBV7-9 and TRBJ2-1, the CDR3 gives the full variable domain: DTGVSQNPRHKITKRGQNVTFRCDPISEHNRLYWYRQTLGQGPEFLTYFQNEAQLEKSRLLSDRFSAERPKGSFSTLEIQRTEQGDSAMYLCASTPTSGRAGEQFFGPGTRLTVL.

This chain links TRBV6-5 with TRBJ2-3, with a tentative D call TRBD1 (6 bases). The CDR3 is 14 amino acids. Trimming pared 5 bases from V and 2 bases from J, leaving 11 bases between. The germline CDR1 and CDR2 sequences are MNHEY and SVGAGI. Here the CDR3 DNA reads TGTGCCAGCAGTGAAAGGGGGTACACAGATACGCAGTATTTT. This gives the protein CASSERGYTDTQYF.

The gene calls are TRBV28 and TRBJ1-1; D is unresolved. V lost 3 bases and J 1 base, leaving 12 bases between the germline ends. Germline values: CDR1 MDHEN, CDR2 SYDVKM. This CDR3 is 15 amino acids long. CDR3 DNA sequence: TGTGCCAGCAGTTTGACGGGGTTAGGGAACACTGAAGCTTTCTTT. This codes for CASSLTGLGNTEAFF.

The V and J genes are TRBV7-8 and TRBJ2-1; 11 bases map to TRBD2. The V segment lost 5 bases and the J segment 0 bases; nucleotides outside the gene matches: 6. CDR1 is SGHVS and CDR2 is FQNEAQ in the germline V gene. This CDR3 contains 17 residues. The CDR3 is CASSPGTSGHSYNEQFF. The CDR3 DNA sequence: TGTGCCAGCAGCCCTGGGACTAGCGGACACTCCTACAATGAGCAGTTCTTC.

This rearrangement joins TRBV7-3 to TRBJ2-7; tentative D call: TRBD1 (5 bases). Trimming took 5 bases from V and 0 from J, leaving 8 bases between them. The CDR3 consists of 13 residues. Germline V CDR1 and CDR2: SGHTA, FQGTGA. CDR3 loop: CASSPGHSYEQYF. As DNA, the CDR3 is TGTGCCAGCAGCCCCGGACACTCCTACGAGCAGTACTTC.

Notes on this clone: The germline gene is not matched at one end of the junction; a read error may be the cause. This sample also contains other DNA sequences that code for the same CDR3. The chain combines TRBV6-5 with TRBJ1-4, with D hard to call. The length of the CDR3 is 14 residues. Germline CDR1 MNHEY, CDR2 SVGAGI. CDR3 residues: CASCQSDPREKLFF. The CDR3 DNA sequence: TGCGCCAGCTGCCAATCTGATCCGAGAGAAAAACTGTTTTTT.

J is TRBJ2-7 and V is TRBV19; TRBD2 aligns across 9 bases. Germline V gene data show CDR1 as LNHDA and CDR2 as SQIVND (reference sequence). The CDR3 consists of 13 residues. With V trimmed by 5 bases and J by 5 bases, 4 bases remained unmatched. The CDR3 reads CASSLAGDDEQYF. The DNA for the CDR3 is TGTGCCAGTAGTTTAGCGGGAGACGACGAGCAGTACTTC.

Written as DNA, the CDR3 is TGTGCCAGCAGCCCCGGGGTAGTTAAACCCCTCCACTTT. Protein: CASSPGVVKPLHF. V is TRBV11-3 and J is TRBJ1-6; D gene unclear. This CDR3 is built from 13 residues. The V and J ends lost 5 bases and 12 bases respectively, with 14 bases between them. Germline values: CDR1 SGHNT, CDR2 YENEEA.

The gene calls are TRBV2 and TRBJ2-5; D ambiguous. The tail of the sequence fits TRBJ2-7 better, so the J call may be wrong. This CDR3 comprises 14 residues. Germline assignment: CDR1 SNHLY and CDR2 FYNNEI. DNA of the CDR3: TGTGCCAGCAGTCGCCTCCACAGAGACTACGAGCAGTACTTC. Translation: CASSRLHRDYEQYF.

About this clone: A junction end diverges from the germline sequence, so it may reflect a read error. The V call is TRBV7-7, the J call TRBJ2-1, with 7 bases that match TRBD1. The CDR3 consists of 13 residues. Per germline, CDR1 SSHAT and CDR2 FNYEAQ (reference sequence). DNA for the CDR3: TGTGCTAGCAGCTTAACAGGGGTAGGTGAGCAGTTCTTC. This translates into CASSLTGVGEQFF.

V usage is TRBV15 and J usage is TRBJ1-3; D unresolved. The CDR3 extends over 17 amino acids. The V end lost 5 bases, the J end lost 0 bases, and 17 bases lay between the germline ends. Germline CDR1 is LNHNV and CDR2 is YYDKDF (reference sequence). The CDR3 DNA is TGTGCCACCAGCCCCCGAAGGACTCTGAGCTCTGGAAACACCATATATTTT. As protein: CATSPRRTLSSGNTIYF. Using reference TRBV15 and TRBJ1-3 for the parts outside the CDR3, the full variable domain is DAMVIQNPRYQVTQFGKPVTLSCSQTLNHNVMYWYQQKSSQAPKLLFHYYDKDFNNEADTPDNFQSRRPNTSFCFLDIRSPGLGDTAMYLCATSPRRTLSSGNTIYFGEGSWLTVV.

The chain uses TRBV4-2 and TRBJ2-5, with TRBD2 matching 12 bases. CDR1 and CDR2 from the germline V gene are LGHNA and YNFKEQ. V shed 4 bases and J 0 bases; nucleotides not matched to a gene: 3. The CDR3 has 16 amino acids. CDR3 loop: CASSPRLAGDQETQYF. DNA for the CDR3: TGTGCCAGCAGCCCAAGACTAGCGGGGGACCAAGAGACCCAGTACTTC.

This clone was observed a single time. The rearrangement joins TRBV9 to TRBJ2-7; 8 nucleotides agree with TRBD1. The CDR3 is 14 residues long. Germline CDR1 is SGDLS and CDR2 is YYNGEE. Trimming removed 4 bases from V and 0 bases from J; junction bases left unmatched: 3. The CDR3 DNA reads TGTGCCAGCAGCCCGGGACAGGCCTCCTACGAGCAGTACTTC. Translated: CASSPGQASYEQYF.

This sequence joins TRBV28 and TRBJ2-1; 9 bases agree with TRBD1. The CDR3 sequence is 14 residues long. CDR1 and CDR2 from the germline V gene are MDHEN and SYDVKM. V lost 3 bases to trimming and J lost 3 bases; unmatched junction nucleotides: 0. In nucleotides, the CDR3 is TGTGCCAGCAGTTTGGACAGGGGCTACAATGAGCAGTTCTTC. Translated: CASSLDRGYNEQFF.

The chain has TRBV2 and TRBJ1-2, with D perhaps TRBD1 (5 bases). The germline V gene has CDR1 SNHLY and CDR2 FYNNEI. This CDR3 has 14 residues. V shed 4 bases and J shed 11 bases, with 20 bases lying between them. The CDR3 reads CASSVQGDSTSYTF. In DNA form, the CDR3 reads TGTGCCAGCAGTGTCCAAGGGGACTCTACCTCTTACACCTTC.

The chain links TRBV7-9 to TRBJ1-3; TRBD1 might be the D (5 bases). Germline V gives CDR1 SEHNR, CDR2 FQNEAQ (reference sequence). V was clipped by 5 bases and J by 0 bases, with 17 bases between them. This CDR3 contains 17 residues. The CDR3 DNA sequence: TGTGCCAGCAGCGCCCCGGGACTCTCAGTCTCTGGAAACACCATATATTTT. Amino acid sequence: CASSAPGLSVSGNTIYF.

The genes are TRBV6-6 and TRBJ2-5; 8 positions agree with TRBD2. Per the germline V gene, CDR1 is MNHNY and CDR2 is SVGAGI (reference sequence). V lost 3 bases and J lost 4; bases outside the gene matches: 7. This CDR3 spans 15 amino acids. The CDR3 loop is CASSYAGGQGETQYF. The DNA for the CDR3 is TGTGCCAGCAGTTATGCGGGGGGCCAAGGAGAGACCCAGTACTTC.

The rearrangement uses TRBV4-1 and TRBJ2-5, with D perhaps TRBD2 (6 bases). The CDR3 extends over 16 amino acids. Germline V gives CDR1 MGHRA, CDR2 YSYEKL. The ends were cut back, 6 bases at V and 4 bases at J, with 21 bases in the middle. CDR3 coding DNA: TGCGCCAGCAGATCTTCCGGGAGCACCAAGGGAGAGACCCAGTACTTC. Translating it yields CASRSSGSTKGETQYF.

The chain couples TRBV27 to TRBJ2-7, with TRBD1 as a possible D gene (6 bases). Germline-derived CDR1 and CDR2 are MNHEY and SMNVEV (reference sequence). The CDR3 runs 12 residues. Trimming stripped 3 bases from V and 5 bases from J, with 8 bases between. CDR3 sequence (DNA): TGTGCCAGCAGTTTTGGGGGCAACGAGCAGTACTTC. Translating it yields CASSFGGNEQYF.

This clone turned up a few times. The rearrangement joins TRBV9 to TRBJ2-7; weak D call: TRBD2 (5 bases). Deletions cut 2 bases from V and 2 bases from J, with 14 bases between. CDR1 is SGDLS and CDR2 is YYNGEE in the germline V gene. The CDR3 loop spans 15 amino acids. The CDR3 bases are TGTGCCAGCAGCGTTGGCGGGTCAAGGGCCTACGAGCAGTACTTC. Translated: CASSVGGSRAYEQYF. Using reference TRBV9 and TRBJ2-7 for the parts outside the CDR3, the full variable domain is DSGVTQTPKHLITATGQRVTLRCSPRSGDLSVYWYQQSLDQGLQFLIQYYNGEERAKGNILERFSAQQFPDLHSELNLSSLELGDSALYFCASSVGGSRAYEQYFGPGTRLTVT.

The chain employs TRBV29-1 and TRBJ1-1; 9 bases are shared with TRBD1. The CDR3 sequence is 13 residues long. Trimming at V came to 5 bases and at J to 3 bases, leaving 4 bases not matched to a gene. The germline V gene encodes CDR1 SQVTM and CDR2 ANQGSEA. The CDR3 sequence is CSVRWTGDTEAFF. In nucleotides, the CDR3 is TGCAGCGTTAGGTGGACAGGGGACACTGAAGCTTTCTTT.